The 5 T cell receptor beta chains below all came from one sample that was sequenced in a study of T cells after yellow fever vaccination. Using its own MiXCR run on the 5' RACE reads, TCRdb lists one record per CDR3 protein. This table has around 300,000 distinct CDR3 sequences, over 10% appearing once. The sequenced sample was CD4+ T cells sorted from PBMCs, obtained 45 days after the yellow fever booster vaccination. The origin of the receptors is a young man who received the YFV17D yellow fever vaccine.

This rearrangement joins TRBV5-4 to TRBJ2-7, with D hard to call. Trimming left V 1 base short and J 3 bases short, with 11 bases between. Germline lookup yields CDR1 SGHNT and CDR2 YYREEE (reference sequence). This CDR3 has 14 amino acids. Here the CDR3 reads CASSLQAMNYEQYF. DNA of the CDR3: TGTGCCAGCAGCTTGCAGGCGATGAACTACGAGCAGTACTTC. Variable domain in full (rest from reference TRBV5-4 and TRBJ2-7): ETGVTQSPTHLIKTRGQQVTLRCSSQSGHNTVSWYQQALGQGPQFIFQYYREEENGRGNFPPRFSGLQFPNYSSELNVNALELDDSALYLCASSLQAMNYEQYFGPGTRLTVT.

The J gene is TRBJ2-3, the V gene TRBV20-1, with D perhaps TRBD2 (5 bases). CDR3 length equals 14 residues. Germline V gene data show CDR1 as DFQATT and CDR2 as SNEGSKA (reference sequence). The V end lost 1 base, the J end lost 2 bases, and 10 bases lay between the germline ends. CDR3 in amino acids: CSARVSVNTDTQYF. As DNA, the CDR3 is TGCAGTGCTAGAGTTAGCGTAAACACAGATACGCAGTATTTT.

The V gene is TRBV12-5, the J gene TRBJ2-5; no clear D gene. Deletions cut 9 bases from V and 1 base from J, with 9 bases between. This CDR3 comprises 12 residues. Germline V gene sequence: CDR1 LGHNT, CDR2 FRNRAP. In DNA, the CDR3 is TGTGCTAGCGCCCCCGGCCAAGAGACCCAGTACTTC. This translates into CASAPGQETQYF.

This clonotype was counted a few times. The rearrangement uses TRBV29-1 and TRBJ2-7; 10 bases are a match to TRBD2. V lost 4 bases and J lost 2; bases outside the gene matches: 8. The CDR3 sequence is 15 residues long. Looked up from germline, CDR1 is SQVTM and CDR2 is ANQGSEA. In DNA form, the CDR3 reads TGCAGCGTTGGTCTAGCGGGAGCACCAACCTACGAGCAGTACTTC. Amino acids: CSVGLAGAPTYEQYF.

This clonotype has a handful of counts. J is TRBJ1-2 and V is TRBV7-2; weak D call: TRBD1 (5 bases). This CDR3 has 15 amino acids. With 5 bases removed from V and 2 bases from J, the gap between germline ends came to 15 bases. The germline gives CDR1 SGHTA, CDR2 FQGNSA. The CDR3 nucleotides are TGTGCCAGCAGCCAAGCGGAGGGGCCCAACTATGGCTACACCTTC. Its translation: CASSQAEGPNYGYTF.